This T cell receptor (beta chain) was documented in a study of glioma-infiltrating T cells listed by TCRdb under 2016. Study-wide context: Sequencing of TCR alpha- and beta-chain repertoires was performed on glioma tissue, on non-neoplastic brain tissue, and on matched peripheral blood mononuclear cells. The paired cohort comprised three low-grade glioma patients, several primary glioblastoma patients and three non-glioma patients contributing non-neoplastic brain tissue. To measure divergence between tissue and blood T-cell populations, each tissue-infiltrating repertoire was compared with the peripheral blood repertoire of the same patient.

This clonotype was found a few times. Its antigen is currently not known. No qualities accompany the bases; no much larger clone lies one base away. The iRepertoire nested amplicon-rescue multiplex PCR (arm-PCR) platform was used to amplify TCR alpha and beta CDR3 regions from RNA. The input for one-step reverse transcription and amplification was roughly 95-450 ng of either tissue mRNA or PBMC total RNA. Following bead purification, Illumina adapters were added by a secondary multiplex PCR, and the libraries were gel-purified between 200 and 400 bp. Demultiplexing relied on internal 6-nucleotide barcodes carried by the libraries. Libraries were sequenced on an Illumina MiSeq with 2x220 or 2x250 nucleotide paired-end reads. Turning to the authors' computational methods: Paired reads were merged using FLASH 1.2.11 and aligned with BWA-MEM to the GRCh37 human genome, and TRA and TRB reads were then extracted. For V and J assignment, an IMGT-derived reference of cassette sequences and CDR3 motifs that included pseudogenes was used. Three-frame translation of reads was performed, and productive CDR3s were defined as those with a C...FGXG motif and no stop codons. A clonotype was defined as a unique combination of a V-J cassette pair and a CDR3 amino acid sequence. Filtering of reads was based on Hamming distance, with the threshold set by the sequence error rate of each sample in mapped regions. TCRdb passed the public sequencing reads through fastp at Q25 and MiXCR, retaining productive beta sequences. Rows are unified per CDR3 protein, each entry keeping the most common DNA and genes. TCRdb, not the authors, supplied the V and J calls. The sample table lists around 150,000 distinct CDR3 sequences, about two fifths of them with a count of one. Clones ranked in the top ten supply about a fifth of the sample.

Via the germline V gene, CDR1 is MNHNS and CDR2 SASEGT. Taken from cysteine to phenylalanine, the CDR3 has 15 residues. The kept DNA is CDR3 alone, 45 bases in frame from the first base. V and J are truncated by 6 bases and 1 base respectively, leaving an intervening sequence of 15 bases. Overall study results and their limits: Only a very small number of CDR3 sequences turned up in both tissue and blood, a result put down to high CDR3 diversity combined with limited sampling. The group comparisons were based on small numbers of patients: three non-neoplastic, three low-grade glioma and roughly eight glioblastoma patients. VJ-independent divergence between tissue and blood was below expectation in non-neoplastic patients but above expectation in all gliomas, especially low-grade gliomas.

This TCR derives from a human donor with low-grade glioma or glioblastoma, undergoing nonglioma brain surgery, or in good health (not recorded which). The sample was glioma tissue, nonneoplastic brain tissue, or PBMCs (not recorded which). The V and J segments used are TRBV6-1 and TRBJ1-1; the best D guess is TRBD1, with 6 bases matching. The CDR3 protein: CASRPGGSGNTEAFF. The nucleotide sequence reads TGTGCCAGCAGACCCGGGGGCAGTGGGAACACTGAAGCTTTCTTT.